This TCR beta chain was profiled in a study of post-analysis software for immune sequencing data. Points from the study as a whole: Comparison of patients with controls showed five TRBV segments more frequent in patients, TRBV5-6, TRBV5-1 and TRBV20-1 among them. Strong co-clustering by F measure linked samples that shared a preparation batch. Normalized Chao1 diversity was significantly lower in multiple sclerosis patients than in controls.

Unique molecular identifiers were built into the TCR beta cDNA libraries. Roughly 0.5 million cDNA molecules were obtained from about 0.98 to 11 million T cells. One entry per CDR3 protein, called by TCRdb with MiXCR from the PCR reads. The table lists about 800,000 distinct CDR3 sequences, roughly 29% of them singletons, with roughly 0.53% in the top ten. Turning to this clonotype: Antigen specificity is unknown.

CDR3 size: 13 residues. V was pared by 3 bases and J by 6 bases, with 10 bases between. Germline CDR1 reads SGHKS; CDR2 reads YYEKEE (reference sequence). Sequencing was carried out using blood. The gene calls are TRBV5-5 and TRBJ1-5, with D perhaps matching TRBD1 (6 bases). The sequence was collected from a girl under 18 with multiple sclerosis. CDR3: CASSWRGAQPQHF. The CDR3 DNA reads as TGTGCCAGCAGCTGGAGGGGGGCTCAGCCCCAGCATTTT. The whole variable domain, remainder taken from reference TRBV5-5 and TRBJ1-5, is DAGVTQSPTHLIKTRGQQVTLRCSPISGHKSVSWYQQVLGQGPQFIFQYYEKEERGRGNFPDRFSARQFPNYSSELNVNALLLGDSALYLCASSWRGAQPQHFGDGTRLSIL.